Each of the 31 T cell receptor beta chains below was sequenced from the same sample in a study of STAT5B mutations in CD4+ large granular lymphocyte leukemia. Clones were read by immunoSEQ multiplex PCR, and TCRdb kept only the in-frame ones, dropping some. The sample records 35,000 to 40,000 clones, 85% being singletons. Specimen: CD4+ T cells from blood buffy coats. Receptors were obtained from a human donor in good health.

This chain links TRBV28 with TRBJ1-2; 8 bases map to TRBD1. The V gene end was trimmed by 6 bases and the J gene end by 8 bases; junction bases not matched to a gene: 8. The CDR3 runs 13 residues. Germline V lookup: CDR1 MDHEN, CDR2 SYDVKM. The DNA of the CDR3 is TGTGCCAGCAGCCTCCCAGGGGGCTTGGGCTACACCTTC. Translating gives CASSLPGGLGYTF.

The genes are TRBV11-3 and TRBJ2-7; 10 nucleotides align to TRBD1. The trim removed 0 bases at V and 4 bases at J, leaving 9 bases unmatched. The CDR3 has 17 residues. From germline, CDR1 is SGHNT and CDR2 YENEEA. The CDR3 DNA reads as TGTGCCAGCAGCTTAGATCAGTGGGGACAGGGGTTATACGAGCAGTACTTC. Translation: CASSLDQWGQGLYEQYF.

The chain is built from TRBV29-1 and TRBJ1-2, with D perhaps matching TRBD1 (6 bases). This CDR3 region has 13 residues. V shed 2 bases and J shed 4 bases, with 11 bases lying between them. Germline CDR1 is SQVTM and CDR2 is ANQGSEA. The CDR3: CSVETGRGYGYTF. CDR3 sequence (DNA): TGCAGCGTTGAAACGGGCAGGGGCTATGGCTACACCTTC.

This chain uses TRBV5-1 with TRBJ2-1, with TRBD1 identical over 9 bases. The CDR3 is made up of 15 amino acids. Germline CDR1 reads SGHRS; CDR2 reads YFSETQ. The V segment lost 4 bases and the J segment 3 bases; nucleotides outside the gene matches: 5. CDR3 protein: CASSLTGGFYNEQFF. For the CDR3, the DNA is TGCGCCAGCAGCCTGACAGGGGGGTTCTACAATGAGCAGTTCTTC.

The J gene is TRBJ2-1, the V gene TRBV19, with 7 bases lining up with TRBD2. The germline V gene encodes CDR1 LNHDA and CDR2 SQIVND (reference sequence). This CDR3 comprises 16 residues. V was clipped by 3 bases and J by 7 bases; unmatched bases: 12. CDR3 amino acids: CASSMEQAGFGNEQFF. Written as DNA, the CDR3 is TGTGCCAGTAGTATGGAACAAGCGGGATTTGGAAATGAGCAGTTCTTC.

The V and J genes are TRBV7-3 and TRBJ1-5, with D unresolved. This CDR3 comprises 13 residues. Looked up from germline, CDR1 is SGHTA and CDR2 is FQGTGA. The V end lost 7 bases, the J end lost 0 bases, and 7 bases lay between the germline ends. The CDR3 loop is CASNPDSNQPQHF. CDR3 in DNA: TGTGCCAGCAACCCCGATAGCAATCAGCCCCAGCATTTT.

This clone came up once. This chain links TRBV6-5 with TRBJ2-3; 7 bases fit TRBD1. Per germline, CDR1 MNHEY and CDR2 SVGAGI. V shed 10 bases, J shed 4 bases, and the junction held 8 bases outside the gene matches. CDR3 length: 13 residues. CDR3 protein: CATLRQGADTQYF. The CDR3 DNA reads as TGTGCCACCCTAAGACAGGGTGCAGATACGCAGTATTTT.

This chain uses TRBV20-1 with TRBJ2-5; no definite D call. CDR3 length: 11 amino acids. Germline V gives CDR1 DFQATT, CDR2 SNEGSKA (reference sequence). Trimming cost V 6 bases and J 5 bases, with 10 bases left between them. CDR3 in amino acids: CSANYGETQYF. The CDR3 nucleotides are TGCAGTGCAAACTACGGGGAGACCCAGTACTTC.

The chain carries TRBV7-9 and TRBJ2-7; D gene unclear. CDR1 and CDR2 (germline): SEHNR, FQNEAQ (reference sequence). Between the trimmed V and J ends, which lost 10 bases and 2 bases, there was a span of 21 bases. This CDR3 is built from 15 residues. As DNA, the CDR3 is TGTGCCACCCGCAAAGGGCCCGCGCTTACCTACGAGCAGTACTTC. Translated, it gives CATRKGPALTYEQYF.

The chain recombines TRBV7-2 with TRBJ2-1, with 7 bases lining up with TRBD2. This CDR3 spans 16 amino acids. CDR1 SGHTA and CDR2 FQGNSA come from the germline V gene. Losses at the gene ends were 5 bases for V and 7 bases for J; bases not matched to a gene: 14. The CDR3 DNA reads TGTGCCAGCAGCCCGTCGAGGACTAGGGTATTTAATGAGCAGTTCTTC. Amino acid sequence: CASSPSRTRVFNEQFF. The whole variable domain, filled in from reference TRBV7-2 and TRBJ2-1, reads GAGVSQSPSNKVTEKGKDVELRCDPISGHTALYWYRQSLGQGLEFLIYFQGNSAPDKSGLPSDRFSAERTGGSVSTLTIQRTQQEDSAVYLCASSPSRTRVFNEQFFGPGTRLTVL.

V gene TRBV11-2 combines with J gene TRBJ2-1; the match to TRBD1 covers 7 bases. CDR3 length: 15 amino acids. V was clipped by 4 bases and J by 1 base; unmatched bases: 4. Germline lookup yields CDR1 SGHAT and CDR2 FQNNGV. This chain's CDR3 is CASSSPTGSYNEQFF. CDR3 DNA: TGTGCCAGCAGCTCCCCGACAGGGTCCTACAATGAGCAGTTCTTC.

CDR3 nucleotide sequence: TGTGCCAGCAGCCAAGAGGCGACGTGGGGTAATGAGCAGTTCTTC. It encodes CASSQEATWGNEQFF. The V and J genes are TRBV4-2 and TRBJ2-1, with D unclear. This CDR3 is 15 amino acids long. Per germline, CDR1 LGHNA and CDR2 YNFKEQ. Between the trimmed V and J ends, which lost 0 bases and 7 bases, there was a span of 13 bases.

This clone has a handful of counts. The chain uses TRBV10-3 and TRBJ1-1; D ambiguous. The CDR3 is made up of 13 amino acids. Trimming removed 2 bases from V and 1 base from J, with 5 bases in between. CDR1 and CDR2 from the germline V gene are ENHRY and SYGVKD. This CDR3 reads CAISEERNTEAFF. CDR3 nucleotide sequence: TGTGCCATCAGTGAGGAAAGGAACACTGAAGCTTTCTTT.

V gene TRBV27 combines with J gene TRBJ1-1; weak D call: TRBD1 (5 bases). CDR1 and CDR2 (germline): MNHEY, SMNVEV (reference sequence). The CDR3 is 12 amino acids. The germline V and J ends were trimmed by 5 bases and 6 bases, with 10 bases remaining between them. CDR3 in amino acids: CASSPIGAEAFF. The CDR3 DNA follows: TGTGCCAGCAGTCCCATAGGGGCTGAAGCTTTCTTT.

The V gene is TRBV5-4, the J gene TRBJ2-7; either TRBD1 or TRBD2 may supply D (6 bases each). This CDR3 is built from 16 residues. Germline loops: CDR1 SGHNT, CDR2 YYREEE (reference sequence). Trimming removed 3 bases at V and 0 bases at J, with 16 bases between. CDR3 residues: CASSSRSGASSYEQYF. In DNA, the CDR3 is TGTGCCAGCAGCTCCCGTTCGGGGGCCAGCTCCTACGAGCAGTACTTC. Combining the CDR3 with reference TRBV5-4 and TRBJ2-7 gives the whole variable domain ETGVTQSPTHLIKTRGQQVTLRCSSQSGHNTVSWYQQALGQGPQFIFQYYREEENGRGNFPPRFSGLQFPNYSSELNVNALELDDSALYLCASSSRSGASSYEQYFGPGTRLTVT.

The chain employs TRBV5-4 and TRBJ2-1, with 7 bases aligning to TRBD1. J gave up 4 bases and V 4 bases, and 14 bases lay outside the gene matches. In germline, CDR1 is SGHNT, CDR2 YYREEE (reference sequence). The CDR3 length is 17 residues. The CDR3: CASSPGMNRGPYNEQFF. As DNA, the CDR3 is TGTGCCAGCAGCCCCGGCATGAACAGGGGACCATACAATGAGCAGTTCTTC. Full variable domain (rest looked up from reference TRBV5-4 and TRBJ2-1): ETGVTQSPTHLIKTRGQQVTLRCSSQSGHNTVSWYQQALGQGPQFIFQYYREEENGRGNFPPRFSGLQFPNYSSELNVNALELDDSALYLCASSPGMNRGPYNEQFFGPGTRLTVL.

This clone was detected once. The chain joins TRBV29-1 to TRBJ2-1; perhaps D is TRBD1 or TRBD2 (6 bases each). The CDR3 totals 15 residues. V was pared by 3 bases and J by 0 bases, with 12 bases between. CDR1 is SQVTM, CDR2 ANQGSEA, per germline. CDR3 loop: CSVDGGPGSYNEQFF. The CDR3 DNA sequence: TGCAGCGTTGATGGGGGGCCCGGCTCCTACAATGAGCAGTTCTTC.

This sequence joins TRBV6-5 and TRBJ2-7; D gene unclear. V was shortened by 0 bases and J by 3 bases, with 6 bases between the two germline ends. Germline V gene lookup returns CDR1 MNHEY and CDR2 SVGAGI. This CDR3 has 13 residues. For the CDR3, the DNA is TGTGCCAGCAGTTACTCCGCTTTCTACGAGCAGTACTTC. Amino acids: CASSYSAFYEQYF.

The rearrangement uses TRBV5-6 and TRBJ2-2; D remains unclear. The germline V gene encodes CDR1 SGHDT and CDR2 YYEEEE. V was cut by 4 bases and J by 3 bases, with 10 bases left in between. The length of the CDR3 is 14 residues. The CDR3 region is CASSPSLDTGELFF. Here the CDR3 DNA reads TGTGCCAGCAGCCCTTCATTGGACACCGGGGAGCTGTTTTTT. Full variable domain (remainder filled in from reference TRBV5-6 and TRBJ2-2): DAGVTQSPTHLIKTRGQQVTLRCSPKSGHDTVSWYQQALGQGPQFIFQYYEEEERQRGNFPDRFSGHQFPNYSSELNVNALLLGDSALYLCASSPSLDTGELFFGEGSRLTVL.

V usage is TRBV28 and J usage is TRBJ2-1, with TRBD1 matching 9 bases. J gave up 8 bases and V 8 bases, and 1 base lay outside the gene matches. From germline, CDR1 is MDHEN and CDR2 SYDVKM. CDR3 length: 11 residues. The CDR3 protein is CASRTGDEQFF. For the CDR3, the DNA is TGTGCCAGCCGGACAGGGGATGAGCAGTTCTTC.

The J gene is TRBJ2-7, the V gene TRBV4-1; 10 bases agree with TRBD1. The ends lost 3 bases at V and 3 bases at J; junction bases unmatched: 5. The CDR3 has 15 amino acids. CDR1 and CDR2 from the germline V gene are MGHRA and YSYEKL. CDR3 coding DNA: TGCGCCAGCAGCCAGAGGACAGGGGGGAACTACGAGCAGTACTTC. Protein: CASSQRTGGNYEQYF.

The V gene is TRBV4-1, the J gene TRBJ2-5; the match to TRBD2 covers 7 bases. Trimming at V came to 0 bases and at J to 2 bases, leaving 3 bases not matched to a gene. CDR1 and CDR2 (germline): MGHRA, YSYEKL. The CDR3 extends over 15 amino acids. The CDR3 loop is CASSQEGGRQETQYF. In DNA, the CDR3 is TGCGCCAGCAGCCAAGAAGGCGGGAGACAAGAGACCCAGTACTTC.

The chain employs TRBV5-6 and TRBJ1-1, with 9 bases lining up with TRBD1. With V trimmed by 4 bases and J by 1 base, 5 bases remained unmatched. Germline lookup yields CDR1 SGHDT and CDR2 YYEEEE. CDR3 size: 15 residues. DNA of the CDR3: TGTGCCAGCAGCCCGGACAGGGGTACGAACACTGAAGCTTTCTTT. Protein product: CASSPDRGTNTEAFF.

V and J are TRBV11-2 and TRBJ2-4, with D uncertain. This CDR3 spans 16 amino acids. The ends were cut back, 5 bases at V and 3 bases at J, with 17 bases in the middle. The germline V gene has CDR1 SGHAT and CDR2 FQNNGV. This CDR3 reads CASSPEATRLKNIQYF. The CDR3 DNA reads as TGTGCCAGCAGCCCAGAGGCCACCAGACTCAAAAACATTCAGTACTTC.

V is TRBV28 and J is TRBJ2-1; no definite D call. The CDR3 is 12 amino acids. Germline lookup yields CDR1 MDHEN and CDR2 SYDVKM. The V and J ends lost 7 bases and 9 bases respectively, with 13 bases between them. The CDR3 loop is CASTEKAAEQFF. CDR3 DNA: TGTGCCAGCACCGAAAAGGCGGCTGAGCAGTTCTTC.

The rearrangement joins TRBV28 to TRBJ1-1; D not resolved. In germline, CDR1 is MDHEN, CDR2 SYDVKM. The CDR3 length is 17 residues. Trimming stripped 4 bases from V and 1 base from J, with 19 bases between. This chain's CDR3 is CASSSPTSRPWNTEAFF. CDR3 in DNA: TGTGCCAGCAGTTCACCAACCAGCCGGCCGTGGAACACTGAAGCTTTCTTT.

Here the CDR3 reads CASEGIHSGNTIYF. The CDR3 DNA reads as TGTGCCAGCGAAGGAATACACTCTGGAAACACCATATATTTT. This chain links TRBV6-1 with TRBJ1-3; D not resolved. Germline V lookup: CDR1 MNHNS, CDR2 SASEGT. Trimming pared 8 bases from V and 0 bases from J, leaving 11 bases between. The CDR3 loop spans 14 amino acids.

The chain joins TRBV19 to TRBJ2-7, with D possibly being TRBD1 or TRBD2 (5 bases each). V lost 5 bases and J lost 0, with 17 bases in between. Per germline, CDR1 LNHDA and CDR2 SQIVND (reference sequence). This CDR3 comprises 16 residues. The CDR3 protein is CASSANRDGISYEQYF. The CDR3 coding sequence is TGTGCCAGTAGTGCTAACCGGGACGGTATCTCCTACGAGCAGTACTTC.

This chain links TRBV7-6 with TRBJ2-7, with D possibly TRBD2 on 5 matching bases. Germline loops: CDR1 SGHVS, CDR2 FNYEAQ. This CDR3 comprises 14 residues. V was cut by 5 bases and J by 0 bases, with 11 bases left in between. The DNA of the CDR3 is TGTGCCAGCAGCAAGACCGACTACTCCTACGAGCAGTACTTC. This codes for CASSKTDYSYEQYF.

Written as DNA, the CDR3 is TGTGCCAGCAGCCATCCCGGACAGGGGAAGACAGATACGCAGTATTTT. It yields the protein CASSHPGQGKTDTQYF. This chain joins TRBV9 and TRBJ2-3; TRBD1 aligns across 9 bases. Germline V CDR1 and CDR2: SGDLS, YYNGEE. The junction had 9 bases not matched to a gene; V was cut back by 4 bases and J by 3 bases. This CDR3 is built from 16 residues.

This chain uses TRBV13 with TRBJ1-2, with D perhaps TRBD1 (6 bases). Trimming shortened V by 3 bases and J by 8 bases, and 13 bases separated the two germline ends. The germline gives CDR1 PRHDT, CDR2 FYEKMQ (reference sequence). The CDR3 loop spans 13 amino acids. The CDR3 DNA follows: TGTGCCAGCAGCTTGGGGGGGGCGAAAGGCTACACCTTC. The encoded protein is CASSLGGAKGYTF. The entire variable domain, with the rest obtained from reference TRBV13 and TRBJ1-2, is as follows: AAGVIQSPRHLIKEKRETATLKCYPIPRHDTVYWYQQGPGQDPQFLISFYEKMQSDKGSIPDRFSAQQFSDYHSELNMSSLELGDSALYFCASSLGGAKGYTFGSGTRLTVV.